This T cell receptor beta chain appears in the sequencing data of a study of cytomegalovirus exposure and HLA in healthy donors. CDR3 length: 16 residues. V gave up 4 bases and J gave up 2 bases; unmatched junction bases: 7. Germline V gene data show CDR1 as SGHAT and CDR2 as FQNNGV. Comment on this clone: The antigen remains undetermined.

A multiplex PCR was run with 60 Vbeta primers and 13 Jbeta primers. Some clones are missing from TCRdb's copy, which holds only in-frame ones; the method was immunoSEQ multiplex PCR. This sample has 150,000 to 200,000 clones, with around four fifths found just once. Overall study findings and caveats: Follow-up analysis later connected one missense variant in DCLRE1C with trimming of TCR beta V- and J-genes. TCR beta chains numbering some 150 were designated cytomegalovirus-associated.

The sequence derives from a man in his forties or fifties in good health and CMV-seropositive. The specimen was PBMCs. The gene calls are TRBV11-2 and TRBJ2-1, with 8 bases fitting TRBD1. CDR3: CASSSTGQGTYNEQFF. CDR3 coding DNA: TGTGCCAGCAGCTCAACTGGACAGGGCACCTACAATGAGCAGTTCTTC.